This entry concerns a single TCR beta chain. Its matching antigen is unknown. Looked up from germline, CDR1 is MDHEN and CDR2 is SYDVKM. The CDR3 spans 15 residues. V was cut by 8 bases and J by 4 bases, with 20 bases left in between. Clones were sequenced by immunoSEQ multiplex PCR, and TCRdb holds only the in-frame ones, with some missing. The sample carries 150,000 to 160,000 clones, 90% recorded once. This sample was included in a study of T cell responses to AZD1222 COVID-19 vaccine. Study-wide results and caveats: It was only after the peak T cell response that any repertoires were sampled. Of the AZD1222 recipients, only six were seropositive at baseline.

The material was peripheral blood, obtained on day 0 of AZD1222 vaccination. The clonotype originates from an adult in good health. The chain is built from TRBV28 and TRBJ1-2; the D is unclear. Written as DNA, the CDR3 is TGTGCCAGCGCGGGCAGCGGGTCAGTCGGCTATGGCTACACCTTC. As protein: CASAGSGSVGYGYTF.